Listed below are T cell receptor beta chains from one sample, sequenced in a study of human T cells and chemical hapten exposure. A single record per CDR3 protein comes from TCRdb applying MiXCR to the RACE reads. The sample contains 300,000 to 450,000 distinct CDR3 sequences, roughly 4.6% of which appear only once. Sequenced here: whole blood, sampled in connection with sensitization to the hapten diphenylcyclopropenone (DPC). These receptors all come from a woman in her forties or fifties with alopecia areata. Some clones in this sample may be carry-over from other donors' samples. CDR3s include the opening cysteine and the closing phenylalanine or tryptophan. D genes are given only for firm matches. Clone size is shown for a subset of rows, as once, few, many or a class of expanded clone.

v_gene	d_gene	len	abundance	j_gene	CDR3aa	CDR3nt
TRBV6-6	NA	15	NA	TRBJ2-5	CASSYSWSGGETQYF	TGTGCCAGCAGTTACTCGTGGTCCGGCGGGGAGACCCAGTACTTC
TRBV12-3/TRBV12-4	TRBD1	14	NA	TRBJ2-1	CAGGPGQGDNEQFF	TGTGCCGGGGGACCGGGACAGGGCGACAATGAGCAGTTCTTC
TRBV5-6	TRBD2	17	few	TRBJ2-3	CASSLGLAGGPRDTQYF	TGTGCCAGCAGCTTGGGCCTAGCGGGAGGGCCGAGGGATACGCAGTATTTT
TRBV7-8	TRBD2	16	many	TRBJ2-3	CASSFRLAGITDTQYF	TGTGCCAGCAGCTTTCGGCTAGCGGGGATCACAGATACGCAGTATTTT
TRBV12-3/TRBV12-4	NA	15	many	TRBJ2-1	CASSPQRGHYNEQFF	TGTGCCAGCAGTCCTCAGCGGGGACACTACAATGAGCAGTTCTTC
TRBV29-1	TRBD1	15	few	TRBJ1-6	CSVAGQGGRNSPLHF	TGCAGCGTTGCGGGACAGGGAGGACGGAATTCACCCCTCCACTTT
TRBV7-2	NA	15	many	TRBJ2-3	CASRPSGAGGDTQYF	TGTGCCAGCAGGCCCTCCGGGGCTGGAGGAGATACGCAGTATTTT
TRBV20-1	TRBD1	14	many	TRBJ2-7	CSAMPGQVSYEQYF	TGCAGTGCTATGCCGGGACAGGTTTCCTACGAGCAGTACTTC
TRBV6-2/TRBV6-3	TRBD1	17	many	TRBJ1-4	CASSRIRQGATNEKLFF	TGTGCCAGCAGTCGGATCCGACAGGGTGCAACTAATGAAAAACTGTTTTTT
TRBV27	NA	14	few	TRBJ1-5	CASSSTLGQQPQHF	TGTGCCAGCAGTTCCACCCTGGGACAACAGCCCCAGCATTTT
TRBV14	TRBD1	17	many	TRBJ1-6	CASSHDTGGRVASPLHF	TGTGCCAGCAGCCATGACACAGGGGGCCGAGTCGCTTCACCCCTCCACTTT
TRBV30	NA	15	NA	TRBJ1-6	CAWSDPASHNSPLHF	TGTGCCTGGAGTGACCCCGCCAGCCATAATTCACCCCTCCACTTT
TRBV12-3/TRBV12-4	NA	15	many	TRBJ2-7	CASSPGFSRHYEQYF	TGTGCCAGCAGCCCTGGGTTCAGTCGTCACTACGAGCAGTACTTC
TRBV29-1	NA	11	many	TRBJ2-7	CSVEGRDREYF	TGCAGCGTTGAGGGTCGGGATCGAGAGTACTTC
TRBV28	TRBD2	18	many	TRBJ2-1	CASSTRRLAGDSYNEQFF	TGTGCCAGCAGTACCCGGCGACTAGCGGGAGACTCCTACAATGAGCAGTTCTTC
TRBV21-1	NA	18	many	TRBJ1-1	CASSINLNRDGLNTEAFF	TGTGCCAGCAGCATAAACTTGAACAGGGATGGCCTGAACACTGAAGCTTTCTTT
TRBV13	NA	12	many	TRBJ1-1	CASSSLGAEAFF	TGTGCCAGCAGCTCCCTGGGGGCTGAAGCTTTCTTT
TRBV4-1	NA	14	many	TRBJ2-3	CASSQGRGPDTQYF	TGCGCCAGCAGCCAAGGGAGAGGGCCAGATACGCAGTATTTT
TRBV7-2	NA	15	many	TRBJ2-1	CASSLEGDSYNEQFF	TGTGCCAGCAGCTTAGAGGGGGACTCCTACAATGAGCAGTTCTTC
TRBV6-2/TRBV6-3	TRBD2	15	many	TRBJ2-1	CASRLAGAPGGEQFF	TGTGCCAGCAGACTAGCGGGAGCCCCCGGGGGGGAGCAGTTCTTC
TRBV23-1	NA	17	NA	TRBJ1-5	CASRPPGHWEGDQPQHF	TGCGCCAGCAGGCCGCCGGGACACTGGGAGGGTGATCAGCCCCAGCATTTT
TRBV7-8	NA	14	NA	TRBJ1-1	CASSVEQGFTEAFF	TGTGCCAGCAGCGTGGAACAGGGATTCACTGAAGCTTTCTTT
TRBV10-1	NA	11	NA	TRBJ2-5	CARETQETQYF	TGCGCCAGAGAGACCCAAGAGACCCAGTACTTC
TRBV20-1	NA	16	NA	TRBJ2-2	CSAPYFSGIKTGELFF	TGCAGTGCCCCTTACTTTAGCGGAATCAAAACCGGGGAGCTGTTTTTT
TRBV15	NA	17	many	TRBJ2-2	CATSRDTGHRNTGELFF	TGTGCCACCAGCAGAGATACGGGACATAGGAACACCGGGGAGCTGTTTTTT
TRBV29-1	NA	14	NA	TRBJ1-4	CSVVQGLHNEKLFF	TGCAGCGTTGTGCAGGGGCTCCATAATGAAAAACTGTTTTTT
TRBV6-5	NA	15	many	TRBJ2-7	CASSDGGQGINEQYF	TGTGCCAGCTCTGACGGGGGGCAGGGGATCAACGAGCAGTACTTC
TRBV20-1	TRBD2	15	many	TRBJ2-7	CSASSPLAGTYEQYF	TGCAGTGCTAGTAGTCCCTTAGCGGGGACCTACGAGCAGTACTTC
TRBV7-7	NA	14	many	TRBJ1-1	CASSPGGMNTEAFF	TGTGCCAGCAGTCCGGGGGGTATGAACACTGAAGCTTTCTTT
TRBV12-3/TRBV12-4	NA	16	few	TRBJ2-2	CASRPWEGTPAGELFF	TGTGCCAGCAGACCCTGGGAAGGGACCCCCGCCGGGGAGCTGTTTTTT
TRBV7-2	TRBD2	16	many	TRBJ2-2	CASSLWVAGVSGELFF	TGTGCCAGCAGCTTATGGGTAGCGGGGGTGTCCGGGGAGCTGTTTTTT
TRBV20-1	NA	15	many	TRBJ1-5	CSASQAGAYNQPQHF	TGCAGTGCTAGTCAGGCAGGGGCTTACAATCAGCCCCAGCATTTT
TRBV7-2	TRBD2	15	many	TRBJ2-3	CASSPSGGLADTQYF	TGTGCCAGCAGCCCTAGCGGGGGGCTGGCAGATACGCAGTATTTT
TRBV5-1	NA	12	many	TRBJ2-3	CASSLASDTQYF	TGTGCCAGCAGCTTGGCCTCAGATACGCAGTATTTT
TRBV29-1	TRBD2	17	many	TRBJ2-3	CSVEGLAGGLTTDTQYF	TGCAGCGTTGAAGGCCTAGCGGGGGGGCTGACCACAGATACGCAGTATTTT
TRBV20-1	TRBD2	17	NA	TRBJ2-3	CSARDKGRGALRDTQYF	TGCAGTGCTAGAGATAAGGGGCGGGGGGCCCTCCGGGATACGCAGTATTTT
TRBV7-2	NA	13	few	TRBJ1-2	CASSFNSRPGYTF	TGTGCCAGCAGCTTTAATTCCCGACCTGGCTACACCTTC
TRBV20-1	NA	14	many	TRBJ2-7	CSASQGLGSPAQYF	TGCAGTGCTAGCCAGGGGTTGGGAAGCCCGGCGCAGTACTTC
TRBV5-6	NA	13	many	TRBJ1-1	CASWTAMNTEAFF	TGTGCCAGTTGGACAGCCATGAACACTGAAGCTTTCTTT
TRBV6-1	NA	15	few	TRBJ1-2	CASSEGQGGGYGYTF	TGTGCCAGCAGTGAAGGCCAAGGAGGGGGTTATGGCTACACCTTC
TRBV30	TRBD1	14	few	TRBJ1-4	CACTQGEVFEKLFF	TGTGCCTGTACCCAGGGGGAAGTGTTTGAAAAACTGTTTTTT
TRBV28	NA	14	few	TRBJ2-5	CASRPGPGPETQYF	TGTGCCAGCAGACCCGGCCCCGGGCCTGAGACCCAGTACTTC
TRBV10-3	TRBD2	15	many	TRBJ2-2	CAIRVAGNMTGELFF	TGTGCCATCAGAGTAGCGGGTAATATGACCGGGGAGCTGTTTTTT
TRBV10-3	TRBD1	13	few	TRBJ1-1	CAAGGATGPGAFF	TGTGCCGCGGGAGGGGCGACAGGGCCTGGAGCTTTCTTT
TRBV4-3	TRBD2	16	many	TRBJ2-1	CASSQDDLAGRNEQFF	TGCGCCAGCAGCCAAGATGACCTAGCGGGACGAAATGAGCAGTTCTTC
TRBV4-2	NA	15	many	TRBJ1-5	CASSQDAQGPQPQHF	TGTGCCAGCAGCCAAGATGCGCAGGGTCCCCAGCCCCAGCATTTT
TRBV12-3/TRBV12-4	TRBD2	15	many	TRBJ2-7	CASSLSSGGAREQYF	TGTGCCAGCAGTTTAAGTAGCGGGGGAGCGAGGGAGCAGTACTTC
TRBV28	TRBD2	16	many	TRBJ2-5	CASTPGGLAGVETQYF	TGTGCCAGCACCCCCGGTGGACTAGCGGGAGTTGAGACCCAGTACTTC